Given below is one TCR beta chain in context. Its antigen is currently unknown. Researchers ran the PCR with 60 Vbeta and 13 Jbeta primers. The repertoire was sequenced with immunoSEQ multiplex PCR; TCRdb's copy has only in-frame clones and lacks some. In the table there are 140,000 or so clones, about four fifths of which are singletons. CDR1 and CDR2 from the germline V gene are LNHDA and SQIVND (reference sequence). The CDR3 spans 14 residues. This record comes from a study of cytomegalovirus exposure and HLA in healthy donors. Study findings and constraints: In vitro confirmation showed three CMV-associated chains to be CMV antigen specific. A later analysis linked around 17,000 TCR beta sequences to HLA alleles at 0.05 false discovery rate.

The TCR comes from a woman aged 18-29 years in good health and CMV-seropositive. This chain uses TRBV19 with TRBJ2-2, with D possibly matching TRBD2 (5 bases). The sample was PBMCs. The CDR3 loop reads CATRVVGSTGELFF. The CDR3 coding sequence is TGTGCGACGAGGGTGGTAGGCTCAACCGGGGAGCTGTTTTTT.